These T cell receptor beta chains were read from a single sample in a study of cytotoxic CD8 clonotypes in ibrutinib-treated CLL. The protocol was immunoSEQ multiplex PCR, while the TCRdb copy is restricted to in-frame clones and leaves out a portion. Of 250,000 to 350,000 clones listed, more than 70% were seen once; the top ten hold 5.6%. Sequencing used PBMCs, obtained at disease progression, from a patient treated with ibrutinib. The receptors originated from a human donor with chronic lymphocytic leukemia. Both conserved end residues are part of each CDR3. Each record gives: CDR3 length, clone size, V gene, D gene, J gene, CDR3 DNA, CDR3 protein. The D gene is left open where the match is weak. The size field is filled for only some rows; it gives once, few, many or a size class.

17	-	TRBV7-8	-	TRBJ1-6	TGTGCCAGCAGCTTAGGTCGATATGGGGACTTTCGTTCACCCCTCCACTTT	CASSLGRYGDFRSPLHF
15	-	TRBV6-5	TRBD2	TRBJ2-1	TGTGCCAGCAGTTACCCGGGACTAGCGGGCAATGAGCAGTTCTTC	CASSYPGLAGNEQFF
17	-	TRBV9	-	TRBJ2-3	TGTGCCAGCAGCGTAGTTGAGGAGTCGTACCCCACAGATACGCAGTATTTT	CASSVVEESYPTDTQYF
15	few	TRBV5-1	TRBD1	TRBJ2-2	TGCGCCAGCAGCACCTCAGGGGGCTGGACCGGGGAGCTGTTTTTT	CASSTSGGWTGELFF
14	-	TRBV5-6	-	TRBJ1-1	TGTGCCAGCAGCTTGCTAGGGGAGAACACTGAAGCTTTCTTT	CASSLLGENTEAFF
15	few	TRBV5-1	TRBD1	TRBJ2-3	TGCGCCAGCAGCTTGTCGGGGACAGGGTCTGCTACGCAGTATTTT	CASSLSGTGSATQYF
15	once	TRBV9	-	TRBJ1-2	TGTGCCAGCAGCGCCACAGGGCACTCTAACTATGGCTACACCTTC	CASSATGHSNYGYTF
16	-	TRBV18	-	TRBJ1-3	TGTGCCAGCTCAAACCGGGGGGCTCCCTCTGGAAACACCATATATTTT	CASSNRGAPSGNTIYF
16	-	TRBV5-4	-	TRBJ2-2	TGTGCCAGCAGCTTGGGAGTAGCAGCGAACACCGGGGAGCTGTTTTTT	CASSLGVAANTGELFF
14	-	TRBV18	-	TRBJ2-5	TGTGCCAGCTCACCACCGAACGGGGCAGAGACCCAGTACTTC	CASSPPNGAETQYF